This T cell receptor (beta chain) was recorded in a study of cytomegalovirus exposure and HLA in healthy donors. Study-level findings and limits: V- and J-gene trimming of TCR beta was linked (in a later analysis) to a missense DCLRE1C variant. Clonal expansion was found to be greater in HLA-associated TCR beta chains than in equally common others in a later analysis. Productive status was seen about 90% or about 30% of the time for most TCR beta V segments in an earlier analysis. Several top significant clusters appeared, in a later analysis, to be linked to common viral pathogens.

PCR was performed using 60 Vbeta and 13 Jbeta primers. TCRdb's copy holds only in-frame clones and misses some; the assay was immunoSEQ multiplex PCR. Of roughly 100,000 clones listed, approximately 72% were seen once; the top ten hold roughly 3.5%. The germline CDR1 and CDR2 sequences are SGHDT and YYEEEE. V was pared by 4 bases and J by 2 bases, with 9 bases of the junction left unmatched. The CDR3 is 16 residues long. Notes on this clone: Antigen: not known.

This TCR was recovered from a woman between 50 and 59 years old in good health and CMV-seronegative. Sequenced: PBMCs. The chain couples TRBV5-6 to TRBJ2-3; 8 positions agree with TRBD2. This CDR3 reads CASSTPGGSFTDTQYF. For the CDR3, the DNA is TGTGCCAGCAGCACCCCGGGGGGGAGCTTCACAGATACGCAGTATTTT.